This TCR beta chain stems from a study of cytomegalovirus exposure and HLA in healthy donors. General study findings and limits: The authors confirmed in vitro that a few CMV-associated chains were specific for CMV antigens. The authors reported that TCR beta sequences could predict HLA-A and HLA-B alleles. These predictions were accurate for most subjects in the first cohort. Later on, a genetic analysis was performed. It linked a missense variant in DCLRE1C with V- and J-gene trimming of TCR beta.

The CDR3 contains 15 residues. Losses at the gene ends were 4 bases for V and 6 bases for J; bases not matched to a gene: 11. Germline values: CDR1 SGHNT, CDR2 YYREEE (reference sequence). Remarks on this clone: What it binds is unknown.

Primers for the PCR totalled 60 Vbeta and 13 Jbeta. Some clones are missing from TCRdb's copy, which holds only in-frame ones; the method was immunoSEQ multiplex PCR. The data contain over 90,000 clones, around 80% of them seen just once; the ten biggest clones take up around 10%. Sample: PBMCs. This sequence originates from a woman under 30 in good health and CMV-seropositive. V usage is TRBV5-4 and J usage is TRBJ1-1; TRBD1 agrees at 8 bases. The CDR3 loop is CASSQTTGVAAEAFF. Written as DNA, the CDR3 is TGTGCCAGCAGCCAGACGACAGGGGTTGCGGCTGAAGCTTTCTTT.